Sequencing of this T cell receptor beta chain was carried out in a study of T-cell memory formation after mild COVID-19. Study-wide context: TCR clusters were mostly donor specific. Points from the study as a whole: A balance of CD4 and CD8 characterized clones contracting day 15 to 85, whereas later expanders leaned CD4+. Contracting CD4+ clones lay largely in CM and EM, with CD8+ ones residing in EMRA. A subset of responding clones appeared in pre-infection memory, suggesting cross-reactive memory joined.

V was clipped by 4 bases and J by 6 bases, with 10 bases between them. The V gene's germline CDR1 is SGHVS and CDR2 FNYEAQ. The CDR3 is made up of 12 amino acids. As regards this clonotype: The target antigen is unknown.

Each CDR3 protein is one row after TCRdb ran MiXCR on the 5' RACE reads. The data show 540,000 or so distinct CDR3 sequences, roughly 20% seen once. Sequencing was performed on PBMCs or a T cell subset sorted from them (not recorded which). The chain is built from TRBV7-6 and TRBJ2-7; D is unclear. This clonotype was sampled from an adult woman who had mild COVID-19 (a few samples of this study predate the infection). Cell type and time point are not known. CDR3 amino acids: CASSSSFTEQYF. The CDR3 DNA follows: TGTGCCAGCAGCTCCTCCTTCACCGAGCAGTACTTC. The complete variable domain, with remaining parts taken from reference TRBV7-6 and TRBJ2-7, reads GAGVSQSPRYKVTKRGQDVALRCDPISGHVSLYWYRQALGQGPEFLTYFNYEAQQDKSGLPNDRFSAERPEGSISTLTIQRTEQRDSAMYRCASSSSFTEQYFGPGTRLTVT.